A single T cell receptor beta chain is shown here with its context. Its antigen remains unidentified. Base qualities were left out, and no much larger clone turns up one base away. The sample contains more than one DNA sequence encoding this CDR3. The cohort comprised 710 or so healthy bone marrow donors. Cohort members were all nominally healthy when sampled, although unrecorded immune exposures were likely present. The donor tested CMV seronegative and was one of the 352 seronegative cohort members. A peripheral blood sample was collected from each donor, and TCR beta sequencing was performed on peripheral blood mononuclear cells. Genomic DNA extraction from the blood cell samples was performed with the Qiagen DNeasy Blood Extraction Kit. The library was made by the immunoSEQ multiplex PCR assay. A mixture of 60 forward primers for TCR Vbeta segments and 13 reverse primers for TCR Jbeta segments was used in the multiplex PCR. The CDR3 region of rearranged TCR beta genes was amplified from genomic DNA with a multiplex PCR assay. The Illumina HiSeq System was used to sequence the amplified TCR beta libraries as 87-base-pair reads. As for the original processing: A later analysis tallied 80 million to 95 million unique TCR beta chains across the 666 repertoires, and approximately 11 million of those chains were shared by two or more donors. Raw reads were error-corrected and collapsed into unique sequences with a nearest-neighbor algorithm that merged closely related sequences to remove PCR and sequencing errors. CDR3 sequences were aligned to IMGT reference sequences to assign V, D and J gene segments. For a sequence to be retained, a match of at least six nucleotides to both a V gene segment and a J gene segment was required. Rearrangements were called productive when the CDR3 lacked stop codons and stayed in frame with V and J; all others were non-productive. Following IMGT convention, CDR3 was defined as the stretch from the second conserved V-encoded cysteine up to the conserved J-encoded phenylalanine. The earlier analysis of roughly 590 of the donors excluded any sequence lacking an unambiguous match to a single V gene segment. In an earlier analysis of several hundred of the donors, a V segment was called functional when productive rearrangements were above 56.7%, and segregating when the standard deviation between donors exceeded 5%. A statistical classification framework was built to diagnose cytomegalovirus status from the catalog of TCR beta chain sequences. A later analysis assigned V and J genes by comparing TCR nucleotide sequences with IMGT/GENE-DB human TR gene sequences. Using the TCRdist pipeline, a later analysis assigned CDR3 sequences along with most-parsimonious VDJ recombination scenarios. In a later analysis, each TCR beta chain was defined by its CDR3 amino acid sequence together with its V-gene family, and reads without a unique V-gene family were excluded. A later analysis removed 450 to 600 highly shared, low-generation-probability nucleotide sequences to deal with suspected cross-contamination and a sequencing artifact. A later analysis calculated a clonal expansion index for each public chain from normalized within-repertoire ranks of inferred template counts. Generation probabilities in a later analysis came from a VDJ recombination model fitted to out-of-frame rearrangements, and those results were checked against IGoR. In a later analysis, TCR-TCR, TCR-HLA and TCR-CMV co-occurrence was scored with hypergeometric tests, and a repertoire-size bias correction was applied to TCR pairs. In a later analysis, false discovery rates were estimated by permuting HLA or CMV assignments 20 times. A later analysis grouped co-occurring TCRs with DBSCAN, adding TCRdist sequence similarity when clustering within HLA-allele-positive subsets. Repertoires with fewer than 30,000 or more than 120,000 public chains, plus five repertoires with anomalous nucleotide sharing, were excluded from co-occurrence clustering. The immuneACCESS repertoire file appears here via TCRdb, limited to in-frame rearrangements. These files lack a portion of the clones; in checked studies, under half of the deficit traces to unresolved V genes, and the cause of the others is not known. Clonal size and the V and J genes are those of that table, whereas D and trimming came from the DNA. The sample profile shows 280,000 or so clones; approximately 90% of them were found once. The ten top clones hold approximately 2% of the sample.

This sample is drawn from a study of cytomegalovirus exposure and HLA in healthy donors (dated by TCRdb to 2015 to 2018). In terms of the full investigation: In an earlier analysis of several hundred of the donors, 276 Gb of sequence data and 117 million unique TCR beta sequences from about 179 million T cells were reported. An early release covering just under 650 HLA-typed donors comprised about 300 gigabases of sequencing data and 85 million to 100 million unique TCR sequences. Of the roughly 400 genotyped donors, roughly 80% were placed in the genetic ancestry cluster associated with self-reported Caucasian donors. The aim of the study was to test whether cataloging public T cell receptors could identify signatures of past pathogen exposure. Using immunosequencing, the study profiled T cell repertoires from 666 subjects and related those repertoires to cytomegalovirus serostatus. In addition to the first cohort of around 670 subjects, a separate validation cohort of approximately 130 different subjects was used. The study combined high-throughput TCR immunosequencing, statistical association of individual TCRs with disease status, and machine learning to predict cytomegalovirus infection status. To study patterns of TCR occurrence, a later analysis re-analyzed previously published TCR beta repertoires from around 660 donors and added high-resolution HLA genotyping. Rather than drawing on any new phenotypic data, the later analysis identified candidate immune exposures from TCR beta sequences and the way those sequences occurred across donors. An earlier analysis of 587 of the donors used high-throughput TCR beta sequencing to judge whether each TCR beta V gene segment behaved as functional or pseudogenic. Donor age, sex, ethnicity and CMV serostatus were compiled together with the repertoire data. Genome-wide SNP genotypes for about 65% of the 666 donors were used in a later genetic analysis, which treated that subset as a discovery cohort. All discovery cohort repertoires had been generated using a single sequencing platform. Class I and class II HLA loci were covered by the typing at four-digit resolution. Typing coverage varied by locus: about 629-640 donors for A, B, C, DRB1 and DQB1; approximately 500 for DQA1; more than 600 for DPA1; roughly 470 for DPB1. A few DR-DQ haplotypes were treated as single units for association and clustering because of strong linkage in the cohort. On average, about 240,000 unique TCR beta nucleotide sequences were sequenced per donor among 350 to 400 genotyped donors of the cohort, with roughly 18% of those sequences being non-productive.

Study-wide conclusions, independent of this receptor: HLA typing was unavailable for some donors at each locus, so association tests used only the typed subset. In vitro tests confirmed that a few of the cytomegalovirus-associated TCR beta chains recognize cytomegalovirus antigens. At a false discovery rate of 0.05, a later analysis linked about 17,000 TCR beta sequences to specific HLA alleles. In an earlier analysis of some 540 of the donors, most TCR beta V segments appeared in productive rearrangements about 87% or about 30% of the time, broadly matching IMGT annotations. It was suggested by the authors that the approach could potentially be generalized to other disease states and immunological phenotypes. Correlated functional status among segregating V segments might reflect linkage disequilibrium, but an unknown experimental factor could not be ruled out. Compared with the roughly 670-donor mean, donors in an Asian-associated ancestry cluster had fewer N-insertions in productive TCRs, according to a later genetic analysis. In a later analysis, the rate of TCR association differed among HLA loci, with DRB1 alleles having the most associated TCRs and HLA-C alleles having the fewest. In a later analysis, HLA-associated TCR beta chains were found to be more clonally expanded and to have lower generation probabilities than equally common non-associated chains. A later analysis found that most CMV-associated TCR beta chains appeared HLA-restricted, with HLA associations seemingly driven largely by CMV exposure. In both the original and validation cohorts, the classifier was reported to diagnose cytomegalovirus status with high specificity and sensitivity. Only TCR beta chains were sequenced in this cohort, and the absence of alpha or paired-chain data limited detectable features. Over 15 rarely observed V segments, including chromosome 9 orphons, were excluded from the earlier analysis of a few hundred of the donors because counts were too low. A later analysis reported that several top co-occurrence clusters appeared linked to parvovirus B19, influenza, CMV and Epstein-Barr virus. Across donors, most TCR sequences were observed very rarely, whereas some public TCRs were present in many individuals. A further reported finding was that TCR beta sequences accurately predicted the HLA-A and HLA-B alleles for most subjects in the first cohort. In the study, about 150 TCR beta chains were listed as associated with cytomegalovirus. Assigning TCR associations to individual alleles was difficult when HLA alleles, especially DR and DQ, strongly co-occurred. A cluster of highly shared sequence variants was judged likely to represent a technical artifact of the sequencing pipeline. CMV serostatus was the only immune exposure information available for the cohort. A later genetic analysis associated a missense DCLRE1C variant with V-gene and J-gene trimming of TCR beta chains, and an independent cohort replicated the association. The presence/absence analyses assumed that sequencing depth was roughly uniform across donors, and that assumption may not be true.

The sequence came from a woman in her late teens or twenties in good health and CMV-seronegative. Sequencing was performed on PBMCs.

Here the CDR3 is given as CATSRTLGGASPLHF. The DNA sequence is as follows: TGTGCCACCAGCAGGACCCTTGGGGGGGCATCCCCCCTCCACTTT. The rearrangement combines TRBV15 with TRBJ1-6, and possibly TRBD1, on 6 matching bases. Reading the germline V gene (reference sequence) gives CDR1 LNHNV and CDR2 YYDKDF. V is reduced by 3 bases and J by 13 bases, leaving a spacing of 19 bases between them. Reading from cysteine to phenylalanine, the CDR3 counts 15 amino acids. The kept DNA is CDR3 alone, 45 bases in frame from the first base.